This entry features one T cell receptor (beta chain) sequence. Its antigen remains unknown. Per germline, CDR1 LNHNV and CDR2 YYDKDF (reference sequence). V was trimmed by 0 bases and J by 4 bases, leaving 14 bases between them. The CDR3 length is 16 residues. This sample was included in a study of identical twins. Broader study findings: A cross-sectional statistical analysis, not follow-up of the same donors, supported the conclusions. In zero-insertion analyses, partial confounding could arise from invariant MAIT and iNKT cells.

After template switching added a universal primer site, the resulting cDNA carried unique molecular identifiers. Using its own MiXCR run on the 5' RACE reads, TCRdb lists one record per CDR3 protein. This sample has around 1.7 million distinct CDR3 sequences; 32% occur once, and the top ten carry about 0.3%. The receptor was derived from a newborn girl in good health. The J gene is TRBJ2-3, the V gene TRBV15; possible D gene TRBD2, 5 bases. Sequencing was performed on cord blood. CDR3 loop: CATSRDLVLRADTQYF. In DNA, the CDR3 is TGTGCCACCAGCAGAGATTTGGTACTGCGGGCAGATACGCAGTATTTT.